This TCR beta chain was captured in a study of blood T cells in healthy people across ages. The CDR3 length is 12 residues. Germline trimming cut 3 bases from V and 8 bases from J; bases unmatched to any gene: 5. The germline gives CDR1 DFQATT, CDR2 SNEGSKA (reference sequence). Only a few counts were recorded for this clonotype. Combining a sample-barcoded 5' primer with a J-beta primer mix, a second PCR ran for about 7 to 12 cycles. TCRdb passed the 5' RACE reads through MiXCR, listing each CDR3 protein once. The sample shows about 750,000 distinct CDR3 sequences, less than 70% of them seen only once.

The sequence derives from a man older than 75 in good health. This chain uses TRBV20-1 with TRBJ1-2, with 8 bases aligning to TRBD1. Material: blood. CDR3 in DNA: TGCAGTGCTAGCCAGGGGGCGGGAGGCTACACCTTC. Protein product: CSASQGAGGYTF.